One sample yielded the 24 T cell receptor beta chains listed below, sequenced in a study of blood T cell repertoires in COVID-19. TCRdb keeps only in-frame clones here, not all; method: immunoSEQ multiplex PCR. The data contain 200,000 to 250,000 clones, roughly 84% of them singletons. The specimen was peripheral blood. All receptors come from a woman at least 80 years old with COVID-19, enrolled during active disease.

The gene calls are TRBV12-1 and TRBJ2-7; the table gives TRBD2 as D, unverified against the DNA. TRBV12-1 is tagged as a pseudogene. The CDR3 is 13 residues long. CDR3 region: CASSPGTQNEQYV. The CDR3, as DNA: TGTGCCAGCAGCCCTGGGACTCAGAACGAGCAGTACGTC.

The V gene is TRBV18, the J gene TRBJ1-2; the D is unclear. Trimming shortened V by 3 bases and J by 2 bases, and 16 bases separated the two germline ends. The CDR3 loop spans 16 amino acids. Germline V gene data show CDR1 as KGHSH and CDR2 as LQKENI. The CDR3 spells CASSPLDGVPNYGYTF. DNA for the CDR3: TGTGCCAGCTCACCCCTCGACGGGGTGCCGAACTATGGCTACACCTTC.

V gene TRBV11-2 combines with J gene TRBJ2-5, with D maybe TRBD2 (5 bases). The germline gives CDR1 SGHAT, CDR2 FQNNGV. The CDR3 runs 15 residues. Trimming removed 5 bases from V and 2 bases from J, with 15 bases in between. This CDR3 is CASSRIEGVQETQYF. CDR3 nucleotides: TGTGCCAGCAGCCGGATTGAGGGAGTACAAGAGACCCAGTACTTC.

The J gene is TRBJ1-1, the V gene TRBV19; 8 nucleotides agree with TRBD1. CDR1 LNHDA and CDR2 SQIVND come from the germline V gene (reference sequence). The J segment lost 2 bases and the V segment lost 5 bases, leaving 4 bases of the junction unmatched. This CDR3 contains 14 residues. CDR3 nucleotide sequence: TGTGCCAGTAGTTGGACAGGGAAAAACACTGAAGCTTTCTTT. Protein sequence: CASSWTGKNTEAFF.

The CDR3 protein is CASSPAGGSYGYTF. In DNA, the CDR3 is TGTGCCAGCAGCCCGGCGGGGGGGTCCTATGGCTACACCTTC. This chain connects TRBV7-9 to TRBJ1-2; maybe TRBD1 (5 bases). This CDR3 has 14 residues. The germline gives CDR1 SEHNR, CDR2 FQNEAQ (reference sequence). Trimming took 5 bases from V and 4 from J, leaving 14 bases between them.

The chain is built from TRBV6-5 and TRBJ2-4; D is ambiguous. The CDR3 contains 11 residues. The germline V gene encodes CDR1 MNHEY and CDR2 SVGAGI. V lost 9 bases and J 7 bases, leaving 10 bases between the germline ends. CDR3 region: CASGRGNIQYF. The CDR3 DNA sequence: TGTGCCAGTGGGCGTGGGAACATTCAGTACTTC.

J is TRBJ2-1 and V is TRBV6-5; 8 bases agree with TRBD1. V was pared by 8 bases and J by 8 bases, with 8 bases of the junction left unmatched. Germline loops: CDR1 MNHEY, CDR2 SVGAGI. The CDR3 sequence is 13 residues long. The chain's CDR3 is CASAGDRYDEQFF. CDR3 coding DNA: TGTGCCAGCGCCGGGGACAGGTACGATGAGCAGTTCTTC.

This clone was counted a few times. A read error may account for a junction end that differs from germline. The DNA of the CDR3 is TGTGCTAGCAGCTTACAGGGGAGTGGAAACACCATATATTTT. Translated: CASSLQGSGNTIYF. The chain recombines TRBV7-7 with TRBJ1-3, with TRBD1 identical over 7 bases. This CDR3 is built from 14 residues. Germline V CDR1 and CDR2: SSHAT, FNYEAQ (reference sequence).

Only a few counts were recorded for this clone. The J gene is TRBJ2-2, the V gene TRBV12-2; whether TRBD2, the table's D call, matches the DNA was not checked. TRBV12-2 counts as a pseudogene. The CDR3 totals 17 residues. The CDR3 DNA is TGTGCAAGTCGCTTAGCGACGACTAGCGGGGCACGGGGGGAGCTGTTTTTT. Its translation: CASRLATTSGARGELFF.

The chain couples TRBV13 to TRBJ2-5; 12 nucleotides match TRBD2. CDR1 is PRHDT, CDR2 FYEKMQ, per germline (reference sequence). The V and J ends lost 4 bases and 1 base, in that order; junction bases with no gene match: 7. This CDR3 region has 17 residues. CDR3 coding DNA: TGTGCCAGCAGCTCACGGACTAGCGGGGACTTCCAAGAGACCCAGTACTTC. Amino acid sequence: CASSSRTSGDFQETQYF.

As DNA, the CDR3 is TGCAGCGTTGAACAGTCCACAGATACGCAGTATTTT. Translating it yields CSVEQSTDTQYF. The V call is TRBV29-1, the J call TRBJ2-3; D remains ambiguous. CDR3 length: 12 residues. CDR1 and CDR2 (germline): SQVTM, ANQGSEA. V lost 2 bases to trimming and J lost 2 bases, with 5 bases between them.

This sequence joins TRBV3-1 (or the pseudogene TRBV3-2) and TRBJ1-5; D perhaps matches TRBD1 (5 bases). This CDR3 contains 14 residues. Germline V gene sequence: CDR1 LGHDT, CDR2 YNNKEL (reference sequence). V lost 1 base and J 7 bases, leaving 11 bases between the germline ends. In nucleotides, the CDR3 is TGTGCCAGCAGCCAAGCAGGGTTGGGACAGCCCCAGCATTTT. Protein product: CASSQAGLGQPQHF.

This rearrangement joins TRBV6-5 to TRBJ1-1; D is perhaps TRBD1 (5 bases). Trimming left V 2 bases short and J 10 bases short, with 11 bases between. Germline CDR1 and CDR2: MNHEY and SVGAGI. CDR3 length: 12 amino acids. The DNA for the CDR3 is TGTGCCAGCAGTTACAAGGGGTATGGAGCTTTCTTT. Amino acids: CASSYKGYGAFF.

This clone was counted only a few times. The CDR3 DNA sequence: TGTGCCACCAGTGAATCAACAGCGGGACAGGGTGTCTATGGCTACACCTTC. Residues: CATSESTAGQGVYGYTF. The chain joins TRBV24-1 to TRBJ1-2; 9 nucleotides match TRBD1. The V segment lost 4 bases and the J segment 4 bases; nucleotides outside the gene matches: 12. The CDR3 consists of 17 residues. Germline assignment: CDR1 KGHDR and CDR2 SFDVKD.

The CDR3 DNA reads as TGCAGTGCTAGAGGTAATAATGAGCAGTTCTTC. It translates to CSARGNNEQFF. The chain couples TRBV20-1 to TRBJ2-1; D gene uncertain. The CDR3 is 11 amino acids. Trimming shortened V by 1 base and J by 7 bases, and 5 bases separated the two germline ends. Looked up from germline, CDR1 is DFQATT and CDR2 is SNEGSKA (reference sequence).

V usage is TRBV5-1 and J usage is TRBJ2-3; D unresolved. CDR3 size: 11 residues. Germline V gene data show CDR1 as SGHRS and CDR2 as YFSETQ. Trimming took 5 bases from V and 5 from J, leaving 6 bases between them. CDR3 protein: CASSILDTQYF. As DNA, the CDR3 is TGCGCCAGCAGTATTCTAGATACGCAGTATTTT.

The V gene is TRBV7-8, the J gene TRBJ1-4; D gene ambiguous. V gave up 3 bases and J gave up 6 bases, with 11 bases separating them. CDR3 length equals 14 residues. The germline CDR1 and CDR2 sequences are SGHVS and FQNEAQ. DNA of the CDR3: TGTGCCAGCAGCTTCCCCCCCTTAGATGAAAAACTGTTTTTT. It encodes CASSFPPLDEKLFF.

The chain uses TRBV19 and TRBJ1-1; TRBD1 might be the D (6 bases). CDR3 length equals 13 residues. The germline V gene encodes CDR1 LNHDA and CDR2 SQIVND (reference sequence). Trimming shortened V by 4 bases and J by 1 base, and 7 bases separated the two germline ends. The CDR3 DNA follows: TGTGCCAGTAGTAAGGGGGAGAACACTGAAGCTTTCTTT. It is translated as CASSKGENTEAFF.

The chain links TRBV3-1 (or the pseudogene TRBV3-2) to TRBJ2-5; 7 nucleotides match TRBD1. After removal of 6 bases from V and 4 bases from J, the junction contained 5 bases not matched to a gene. The CDR3 totals 13 residues. Germline CDR1 is LGHDT and CDR2 is YNNKEL (reference sequence). As DNA, the CDR3 is TGTGCCAGCAGTCGGACAGGAGGAGAGACCCAGTACTTC. Protein product: CASSRTGGETQYF.

This clone has a single count. This chain connects TRBV6-5 to TRBJ1-4; TRBD1 matches 8 bases. Germline assignment: CDR1 MNHEY and CDR2 SVGAGI. CDR3 length: 15 amino acids. After removal of 6 bases from V and 8 bases from J, the junction contained 11 bases not matched to a gene. Here the CDR3 reads CASSLTDRVFEKLFF. Here the CDR3 DNA reads TGTGCCAGCAGCCTAACGGACAGGGTCTTCGAAAAACTGTTTTTT.

The genes are TRBV28 and TRBJ2-5; 10 bases align to TRBD2. V lost 3 bases to trimming and J lost 3 bases; unmatched junction nucleotides: 4. This CDR3 contains 15 residues. In germline, CDR1 is MDHEN, CDR2 SYDVKM. The CDR3 protein is CASSFLLAGEETQYF. CDR3 nucleotides: TGTGCCAGCAGTTTCCTGCTAGCGGGGGAAGAGACCCAGTACTTC.

The J gene is TRBJ1-3, the V gene TRBV5-1, with D perhaps matching TRBD1 (5 bases). The CDR3 totals 16 residues. V lost 4 bases and J 3 bases, leaving 17 bases between the germline ends. Germline-derived CDR1 and CDR2 are SGHRS and YFSETQ. Here the CDR3 DNA reads TGCGCCAGCAGCGAAACGGTGGGGGGTGGTGGAAACACCATATATTTT. Amino acid sequence: CASSETVGGGGNTIYF.

The chain couples TRBV19 to TRBJ2-1, with D perhaps matching TRBD1 (6 bases). V dropped 6 bases and J dropped 4 bases, with 10 bases sitting between them. CDR3 length: 13 amino acids. Germline V CDR1 and CDR2: LNHDA, SQIVND (reference sequence). The CDR3 sequence is CASSETGYNEQFF. The CDR3 bases are TGTGCCAGTAGCGAGACAGGTTACAATGAGCAGTTCTTC.

This clone has a handful of counts. V and J are TRBV6-2 or TRBV6-3 and TRBJ1-1, with TRBD1 as a possible D gene (5 bases). From germline, CDR1 is MNHEY and CDR2 SVGEGT. CDR3 length: 16 residues. Trimming stripped 3 bases from V and 3 bases from J, with 17 bases between. The DNA for the CDR3 is TGTGCCAGCAGTTATATTATCGGCGGGGGGGACACTGAAGCTTTCTTT. Translation gives CASSYIIGGGDTEAFF.